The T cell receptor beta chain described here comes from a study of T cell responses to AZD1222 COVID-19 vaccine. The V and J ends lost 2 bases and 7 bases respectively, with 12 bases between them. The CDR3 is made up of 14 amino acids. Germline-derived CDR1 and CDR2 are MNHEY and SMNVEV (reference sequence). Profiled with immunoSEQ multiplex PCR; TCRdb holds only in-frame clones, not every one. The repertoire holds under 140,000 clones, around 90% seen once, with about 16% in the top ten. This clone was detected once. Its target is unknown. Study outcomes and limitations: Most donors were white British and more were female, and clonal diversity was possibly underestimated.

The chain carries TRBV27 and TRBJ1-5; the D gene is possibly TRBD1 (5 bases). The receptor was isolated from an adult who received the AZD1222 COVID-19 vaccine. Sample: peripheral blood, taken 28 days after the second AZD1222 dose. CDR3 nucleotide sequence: TGTGCCAGCAGTTTAGTAAGGGGTGGCCAGCCCCAGCATTTT. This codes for CASSLVRGGQPQHF.